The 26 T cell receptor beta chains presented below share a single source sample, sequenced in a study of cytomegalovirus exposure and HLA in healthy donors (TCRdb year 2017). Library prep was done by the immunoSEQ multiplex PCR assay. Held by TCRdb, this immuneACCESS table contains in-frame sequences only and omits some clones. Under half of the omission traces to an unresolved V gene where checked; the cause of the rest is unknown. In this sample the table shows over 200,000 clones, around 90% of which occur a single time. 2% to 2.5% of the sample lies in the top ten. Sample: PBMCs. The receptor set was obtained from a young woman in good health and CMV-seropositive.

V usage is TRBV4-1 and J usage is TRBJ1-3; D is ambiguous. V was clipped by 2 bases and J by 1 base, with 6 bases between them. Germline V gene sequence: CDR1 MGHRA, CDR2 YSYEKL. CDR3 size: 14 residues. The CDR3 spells CASSQRGSGNTIYF. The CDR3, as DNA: TGCGCCAGCAGCCAACGGGGATCTGGAAACACCATATATTTT.

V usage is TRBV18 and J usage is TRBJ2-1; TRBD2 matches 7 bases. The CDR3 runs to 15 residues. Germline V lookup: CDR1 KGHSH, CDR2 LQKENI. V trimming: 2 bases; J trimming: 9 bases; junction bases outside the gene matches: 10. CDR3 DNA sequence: TGTGCCAGCTCACCAGCGGGGTCAGGGAGGGGTGAGCAGTTCTTC. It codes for CASSPAGSGRGEQFF.

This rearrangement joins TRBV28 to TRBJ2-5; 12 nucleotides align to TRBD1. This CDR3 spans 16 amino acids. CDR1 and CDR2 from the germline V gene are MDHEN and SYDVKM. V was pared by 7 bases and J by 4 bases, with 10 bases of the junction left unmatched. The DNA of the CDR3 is TGTGCCAGCACCTCTTATGGGGACAGGGGGCGAGAGACCCAGTACTTC. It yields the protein CASTSYGDRGRETQYF.

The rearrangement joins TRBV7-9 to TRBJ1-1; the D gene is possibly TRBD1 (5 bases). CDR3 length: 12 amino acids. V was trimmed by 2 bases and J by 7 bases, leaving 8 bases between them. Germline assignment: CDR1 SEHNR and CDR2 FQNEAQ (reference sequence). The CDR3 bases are TGTGCCAGCAGCTTAACGGGGGGTGAAGCTTTCTTT. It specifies CASSLTGGEAFF. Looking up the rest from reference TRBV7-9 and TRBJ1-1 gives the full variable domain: DTGVSQNPRHKITKRGQNVTFRCDPISEHNRLYWYRQTLGQGPEFLTYFQNEAQLEKSRLLSDRFSAERPKGSFSTLEIQRTEQGDSAMYLCASSLTGGEAFFGQGTRLTVV.

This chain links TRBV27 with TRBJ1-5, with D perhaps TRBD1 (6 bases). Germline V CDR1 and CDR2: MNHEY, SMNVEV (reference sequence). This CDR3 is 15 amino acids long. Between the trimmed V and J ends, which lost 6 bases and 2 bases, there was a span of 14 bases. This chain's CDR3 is CASSLQGLGNQPQHF. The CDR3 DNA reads TGTGCCAGCAGCCTGCAGGGGTTGGGCAATCAGCCCCAGCATTTT.

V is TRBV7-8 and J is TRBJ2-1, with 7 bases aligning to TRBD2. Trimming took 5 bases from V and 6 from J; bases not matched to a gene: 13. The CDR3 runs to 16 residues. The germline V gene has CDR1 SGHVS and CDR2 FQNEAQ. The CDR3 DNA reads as TGTGCCAGCAGCCTACGGTGGCGGGAGAGGGTCAATGAGCAGTTCTTC. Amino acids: CASSLRWRERVNEQFF.

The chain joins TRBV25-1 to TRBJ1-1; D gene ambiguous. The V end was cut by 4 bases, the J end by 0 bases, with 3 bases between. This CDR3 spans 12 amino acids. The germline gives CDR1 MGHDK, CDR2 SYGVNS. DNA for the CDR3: TGTGCCAGCAGTGTAATGAACACTGAAGCTTTCTTT. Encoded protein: CASSVMNTEAFF.

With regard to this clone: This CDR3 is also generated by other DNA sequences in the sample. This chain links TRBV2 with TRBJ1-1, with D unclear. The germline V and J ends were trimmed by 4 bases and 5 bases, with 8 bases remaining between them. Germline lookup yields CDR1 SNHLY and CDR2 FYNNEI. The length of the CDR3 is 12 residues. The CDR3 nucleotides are TGTGCCAGCAGTGCGGGGAATACTGAAGCTTTCTTT. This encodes CASSAGNTEAFF. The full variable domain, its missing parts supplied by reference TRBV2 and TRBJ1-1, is EPEVTQTPSHQVTQMGQEVILRCVPISNHLYFYWYRQILGQKVEFLVSFYNNEISEKSEIFDDQFSVERPDGSNFTLKIRSTKLEDSAMYFCASSAGNTEAFFGQGTRLTVV.

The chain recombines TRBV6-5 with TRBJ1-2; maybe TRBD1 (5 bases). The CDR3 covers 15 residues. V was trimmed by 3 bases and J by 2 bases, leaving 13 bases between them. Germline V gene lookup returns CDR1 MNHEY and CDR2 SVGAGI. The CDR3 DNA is TGTGCCAGCAGTTATTTAGACAGTTGGAACTATGGCTACACCTTC. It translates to CASSYLDSWNYGYTF.

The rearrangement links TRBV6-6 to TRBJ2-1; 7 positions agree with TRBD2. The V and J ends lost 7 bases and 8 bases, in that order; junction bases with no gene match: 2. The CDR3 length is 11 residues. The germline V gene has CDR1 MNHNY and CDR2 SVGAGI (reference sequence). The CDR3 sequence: CASTSGDEQFF. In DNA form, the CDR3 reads TGTGCCAGCACTAGCGGAGATGAGCAGTTCTTC.

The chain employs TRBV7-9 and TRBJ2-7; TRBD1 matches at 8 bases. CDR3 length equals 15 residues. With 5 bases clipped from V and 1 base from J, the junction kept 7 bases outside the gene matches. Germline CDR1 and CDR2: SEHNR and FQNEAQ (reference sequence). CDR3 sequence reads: CASSTNRGNSYEQYF. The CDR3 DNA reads TGTGCCAGCAGCACCAACAGGGGGAATTCCTACGAGCAGTACTTC.

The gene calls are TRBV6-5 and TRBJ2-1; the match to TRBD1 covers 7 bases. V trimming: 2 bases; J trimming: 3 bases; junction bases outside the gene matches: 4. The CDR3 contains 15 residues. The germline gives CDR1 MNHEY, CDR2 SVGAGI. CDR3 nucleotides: TGTGCCAGCAGTTACGGGGGACAGAGCTACAATGAGCAGTTCTTC. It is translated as CASSYGGQSYNEQFF.

The CDR3 sequence: CASSKLAGDYNEQFF. The CDR3 DNA is TGTGCCAGTAGCAAACTAGCGGGAGATTACAATGAGCAGTTCTTC. The J gene is TRBJ2-1, the V gene TRBV19; 11 nucleotides align to TRBD2. V was clipped by 6 bases and J by 4 bases; unmatched bases: 5. Germline CDR1 reads LNHDA; CDR2 reads SQIVND (reference sequence). This CDR3 is 15 amino acids long.

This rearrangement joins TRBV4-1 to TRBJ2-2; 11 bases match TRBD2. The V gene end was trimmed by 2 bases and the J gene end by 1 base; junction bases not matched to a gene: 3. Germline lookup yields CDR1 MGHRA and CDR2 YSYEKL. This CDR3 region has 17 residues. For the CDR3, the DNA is TGCGCCAGCAGCCAATTTCTAGCGGGAGGGAACACCGGGGAGCTGTTTTTT. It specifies CASSQFLAGGNTGELFF.

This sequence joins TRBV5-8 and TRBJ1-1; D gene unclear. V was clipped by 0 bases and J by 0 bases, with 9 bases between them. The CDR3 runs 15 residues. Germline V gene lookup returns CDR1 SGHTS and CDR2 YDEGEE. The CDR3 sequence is CASSLVRRLNTEAFF. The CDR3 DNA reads TGTGCCAGCAGCTTGGTTCGCAGGTTGAACACTGAAGCTTTCTTT.

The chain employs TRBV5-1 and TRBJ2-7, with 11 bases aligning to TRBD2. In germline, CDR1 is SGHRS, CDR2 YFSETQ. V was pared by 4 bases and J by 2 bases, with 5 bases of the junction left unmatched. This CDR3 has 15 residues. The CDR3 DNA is TGCGCCAGCAGCGACGGGACTAGCGGAACCTACGAGCAGTACTTC. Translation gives CASSDGTSGTYEQYF.

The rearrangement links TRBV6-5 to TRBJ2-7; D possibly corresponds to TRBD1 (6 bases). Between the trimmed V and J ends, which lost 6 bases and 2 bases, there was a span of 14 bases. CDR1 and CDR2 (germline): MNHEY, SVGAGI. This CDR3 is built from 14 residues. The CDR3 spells CASRRTARTYEQYF. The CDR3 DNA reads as TGTGCCAGCAGAAGGACAGCGCGAACCTACGAGCAGTACTTC.

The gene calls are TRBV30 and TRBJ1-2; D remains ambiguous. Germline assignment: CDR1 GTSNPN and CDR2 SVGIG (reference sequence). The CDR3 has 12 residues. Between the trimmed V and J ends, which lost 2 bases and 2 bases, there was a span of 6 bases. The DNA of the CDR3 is TGTGCCTGGAGTCCTCAGAACTATGGCTACACCTTC. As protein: CAWSPQNYGYTF.

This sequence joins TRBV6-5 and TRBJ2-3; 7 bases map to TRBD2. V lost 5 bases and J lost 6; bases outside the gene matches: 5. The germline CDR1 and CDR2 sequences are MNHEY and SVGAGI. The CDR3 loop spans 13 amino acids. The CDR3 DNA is TGTGCCAGCAGTACCGGGGGGAGCGATACGCAGTATTTT. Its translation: CASSTGGSDTQYF.

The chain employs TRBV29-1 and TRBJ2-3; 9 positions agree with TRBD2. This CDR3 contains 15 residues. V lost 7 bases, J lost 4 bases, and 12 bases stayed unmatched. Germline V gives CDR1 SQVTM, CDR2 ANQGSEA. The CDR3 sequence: CSAPGLASGADTQYF. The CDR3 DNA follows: TGCAGCGCCCCGGGACTAGCATCAGGTGCAGATACGCAGTATTTT.

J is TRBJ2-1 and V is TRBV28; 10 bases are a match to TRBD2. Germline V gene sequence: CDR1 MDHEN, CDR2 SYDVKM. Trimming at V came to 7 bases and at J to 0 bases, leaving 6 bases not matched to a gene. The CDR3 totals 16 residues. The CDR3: CASTQGLAPSYNEQFF. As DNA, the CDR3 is TGTGCCAGCACTCAGGGACTAGCGCCCTCCTACAATGAGCAGTTCTTC. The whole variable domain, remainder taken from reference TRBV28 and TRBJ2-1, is DVKVTQSSRYLVKRTGEKVFLECVQDMDHENMFWYRQDPGLGLRLIYFSYDVKMKEKGDIPEGYSVSREKKERFSLILESASTNQTSMYLCASTQGLAPSYNEQFFGPGTRLTVL.

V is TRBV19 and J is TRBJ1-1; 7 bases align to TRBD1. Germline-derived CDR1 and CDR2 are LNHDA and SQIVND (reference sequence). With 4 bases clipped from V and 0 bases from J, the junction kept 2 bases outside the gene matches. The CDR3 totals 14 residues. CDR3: CASSRQGLNTEAFF. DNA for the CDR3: TGTGCCAGTAGTAGACAGGGATTGAACACTGAAGCTTTCTTT.

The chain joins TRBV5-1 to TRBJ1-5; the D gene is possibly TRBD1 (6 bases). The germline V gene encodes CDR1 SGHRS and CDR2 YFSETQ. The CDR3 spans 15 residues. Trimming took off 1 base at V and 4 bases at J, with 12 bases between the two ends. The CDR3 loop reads CASSLSGQINQPQHF. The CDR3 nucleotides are TGCGCCAGCAGCTTGAGTGGACAGATAAATCAGCCCCAGCATTTT.

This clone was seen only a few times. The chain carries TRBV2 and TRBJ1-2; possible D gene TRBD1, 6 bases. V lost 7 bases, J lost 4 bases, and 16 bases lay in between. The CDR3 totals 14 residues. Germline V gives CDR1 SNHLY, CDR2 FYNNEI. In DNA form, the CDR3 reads TGTGCCAGCAAAGGGGACACGGACTCCTATGGCTACACCTTC. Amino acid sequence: CASKGDTDSYGYTF. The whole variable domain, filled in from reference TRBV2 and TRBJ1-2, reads EPEVTQTPSHQVTQMGQEVILRCVPISNHLYFYWYRQILGQKVEFLVSFYNNEISEKSEIFDDQFSVERPDGSNFTLKIRSTKLEDSAMYFCASKGDTDSYGYTFGSGTRLTVV.

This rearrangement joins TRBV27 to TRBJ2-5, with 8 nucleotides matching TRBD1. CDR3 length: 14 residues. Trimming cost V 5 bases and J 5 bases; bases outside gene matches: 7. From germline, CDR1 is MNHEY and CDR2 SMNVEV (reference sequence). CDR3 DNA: TGTGCCAGCAGTGCACAGGGGGTCGGGGAGACCCAGTACTTC. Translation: CASSAQGVGETQYF.

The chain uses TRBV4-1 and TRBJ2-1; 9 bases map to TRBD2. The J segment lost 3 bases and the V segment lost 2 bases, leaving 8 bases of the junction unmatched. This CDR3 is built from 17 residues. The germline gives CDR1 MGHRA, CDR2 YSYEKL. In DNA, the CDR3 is TGCGCCAGCAGCCAATTGACTAGCGGTGCCATCTACAATGAGCAGTTCTTC. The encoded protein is CASSQLTSGAIYNEQFF.